These T cell receptor beta chains were read from a single sample in a study of technical replicates of blood from a few donors. Libraries were prepared by immunoSEQ multiplex PCR; TCRdb keeps only in-frame clonotypes and omits some of them. The sample consists of roughly 70,000 clones, about nine tenths of them appearing once. The sample taken for sequencing was PBMCs. The receptors originated from a human donor in good health. Some clones in this sample may be carry-over from other donors' samples. Each CDR3 is given with its conserved first and last residue. The D gene is left open where the match is weak. Some rows have no size entry. The others give once, few or many, or a class for an expanded clone.

size	V	J	D	CDR3	DNA
NA	TRBV13	TRBJ2-1	TRBD2	CASSLIGGGAGEQFF	TGTGCCAGCAGCTTAATTGGCGGGGGGGCAGGTGAGCAGTTCTTC
NA	TRBV5-1	TRBJ2-7	TRBD1	CASSLGQGAHEQYF	TGCGCCAGCAGCTTGGGACAGGGGGCCCACGAGCAGTACTTC
NA	TRBV19	TRBJ2-7	NA	CASSIGRGGNYEQYF	TGTGCCAGTAGTATAGGGCGTGGAGGTAACTACGAGCAGTACTTC
NA	TRBV7-2	TRBJ1-3	TRBD1	CASSRFTGGLTGNTIYF	TGTGCCAGCAGCCGATTCACAGGGGGATTAACTGGAAACACCATATATTTT
NA	TRBV9	TRBJ2-3	TRBD2	CASSVVAGDTDTQYF	TGTGCCAGCAGCGTGGTAGCGGGGGACACAGATACGCAGTATTTT
NA	TRBV6-5	TRBJ2-7	TRBD1	CASSYSGQGSYEQYF	TGTGCCAGCAGTTACTCCGGACAGGGGTCGTACGAGCAGTACTTC
NA	TRBV28	TRBJ1-1	NA	CASRGGALIDTEAFF	TGTGCCAGCCGAGGGGGGGCCCTAATCGACACTGAAGCTTTCTTT
NA	TRBV11-2	TRBJ2-7	TRBD1	CASSYGDRAYGGYEQYF	TGTGCCAGCAGCTACGGGGACAGGGCTTATGGTGGCTACGAGCAGTACTTC
NA	TRBV5-4	TRBJ2-5	TRBD2	CASSGGSKETQYF	TGTGCCAGCAGCGGCGGGAGTAAGGAGACCCAGTACTTC
NA	TRBV18	TRBJ1-2	NA	CASSIGRELNGYTF	TGTGCCAGCTCAATCGGCAGGGAATTGAATGGCTACACCTTC
NA	TRBV20-1	TRBJ2-5	NA	CSASQGETQYF	TGCAGTGCCAGTCAGGGTGAGACCCAGTACTTC
NA	TRBV6-6	TRBJ1-1	TRBD1	CASSLGTAAAQAFF	TGTGCCAGCAGTTTGGGGACAGCTGCGGCGCAGGCTTTCTTT
NA	TRBV5-6	TRBJ1-2	NA	CASSLQGLHNYGYTF	TGTGCCAGCAGCTTACAGGGCCTCCATAACTATGGCTACACCTTC
NA	TRBV4-3	TRBJ1-1	NA	CASSQNKNTEAFF	TGCGCCAGCAGCCAAAACAAGAACACTGAAGCTTTCTTT
once	TRBV5-6	TRBJ2-5	TRBD1	CASSIAGTAQETQYF	TGTGCCAGCAGCATTGCCGGGACAGCCCAAGAGACCCAGTACTTC
NA	TRBV27	TRBJ2-7	NA	CASSSGLLFGGYEQYF	TGTGCCAGCAGCTCGGGACTCCTCTTCGGGGGCTACGAGCAGTACTTC
NA	TRBV7-6	TRBJ2-2	NA	CASSLSSGTGELFF	TGTGCCAGCAGCTTATCGTCGGGGACCGGGGAGCTGTTTTTT
NA	TRBV25-1	TRBJ1-2	TRBD1	CASSAVGGYNGYTF	TGTGCCAGCAGCGCGGTAGGGGGCTACAATGGCTACACCTTC
NA	TRBV19	TRBJ1-2	TRBD1	CASCDRGGNGYTF	TGTGCCAGTTGCGACAGGGGGGGGAATGGCTACACCTTC
NA	TRBV4-3	TRBJ2-3	NA	CASSQSNLAAGVNAQYF	TGCGCCAGCAGCCAAAGTAACTTAGCGGCTGGGGTTAATGCGCAGTATTTT
NA	TRBV7-8	TRBJ2-3	TRBD2	CASSSTSGRPTDTQYF	TGTGCCAGCAGCTCGACTAGCGGGAGACCGACAGATACGCAGTATTTT
once	TRBV15	TRBJ2-7	NA	CATSRPGGSEQYF	TGTGCCACCAGCAGGCCCGGTGGGAGCGAGCAGTACTTC
NA	TRBV4-1	TRBJ2-1	NA	CASSQKLLSVEQFF	TGCGCCAGCAGCCAAAAACTCCTCTCCGTTGAGCAGTTCTTC
NA	TRBV15	TRBJ2-3	TRBD2	CATSSGGPTQYF	TGTGCCACCAGCTCGGGGGGGCCAACGCAGTATTTT
NA	TRBV9	TRBJ2-3	TRBD2	CASSVLSGGADTQYF	TGTGCCAGCAGCGTACTGAGCGGGGGGGCAGATACGCAGTATTTT
NA	TRBV7-9	TRBJ2-7	NA	CASSRERHPYEQYF	TGTGCCAGCAGCAGGGAGCGACATCCCTACGAGCAGTACTTC
NA	TRBV13	TRBJ2-5	TRBD2	CASSLGTSGRTETQYF	TGTGCCAGCAGCCTTGGGACTAGCGGGAGGACAGAGACCCAGTACTTC
once	TRBV4-2	TRBJ1-1	NA	CASSQDSTMNTEAFF	TGTGCCAGCAGCCAAGATTCCACAATGAACACTGAAGCTTTCTTT
NA	TRBV5-1	TRBJ2-5	TRBD2	CASSLQLAGVETQYF	TGCGCCAGCAGCCTACAACTAGCGGGGGTTGAGACCCAGTACTTC
NA	TRBV4-3	TRBJ2-1	TRBD2	CASSQDTSGKQFF	TGCGCCAGCAGCCAAGATACGAGCGGGAAGCAGTTCTTC
NA	TRBV7-3	TRBJ2-3	NA	CASSLFSNTDTQYF	TGTGCCAGCAGCTTATTTAGTAACACAGATACGCAGTATTTT
NA	TRBV5-6	TRBJ2-2	NA	CASTGFERGYTGELFF	TGTGCCAGCACCGGATTTGAGAGGGGGTACACCGGGGAGCTGTTTTTT
NA	TRBV6-5	TRBJ1-1	NA	CASSNSGVLNTEAFF	TGTGCCAGCAGTAACAGCGGGGTTCTGAACACTGAAGCTTTCTTT
once	TRBV27	TRBJ2-7	NA	CASSPGQTHYEQYF	TGTGCCAGCAGCCCTGGACAGACACATTACGAGCAGTACTTC
NA	TRBV6-6	TRBJ1-1	NA	CASTSAAFAEAFF	TGTGCCAGCACCAGCGCGGCGTTTGCTGAAGCTTTCTTT
NA	TRBV5-8	TRBJ2-3	TRBD1	CASSFQGARTDTQYF	TGTGCCAGCAGCTTTCAGGGGGCGAGGACAGATACGCAGTATTTT
NA	TRBV7-8	TRBJ1-6	NA	CASSFESRNSPLHF	TGTGCCAGCAGCTTCGAGTCGAGGAATTCACCCCTCCACTTT
NA	TRBV5-4	TRBJ1-1	NA	CASRTGVTDTEAFF	TGTGCCAGCAGGACGGGGGTTACGGACACTGAAGCTTTCTTT
NA	TRBV6-4	TRBJ2-3	TRBD2	CASSRTSDTDTQYF	TGTGCCAGCAGCCGGACTAGCGACACAGATACGCAGTATTTT
once	TRBV7-9	TRBJ2-1	NA	CASSLGDSSYNEQFF	TGTGCCAGCAGCTTAGGAGATAGCTCCTACAATGAGCAGTTCTTC
NA	TRBV18	TRBJ2-1	TRBD2	CASSPQAGGQGNEQFF	TGTGCCAGCTCACCACAAGCGGGGGGCCAAGGAAATGAGCAGTTCTTC
NA	TRBV6-1	TRBJ1-2	TRBD1	CATGQGYGYTF	TGTGCCACCGGACAGGGGTATGGCTACACCTTC
NA	TRBV5-1	TRBJ1-3	TRBD1	CASSLGDRGNTIYF	TGCGCCAGCAGTCTCGGGGACAGAGGAAACACCATATATTTT
NA	TRBV7-9	TRBJ2-4	NA	CASSPKELAKNIQYF	TGTGCCAGCAGCCCGAAAGAACTAGCCAAAAACATTCAGTACTTC
NA	TRBV6-6	TRBJ2-4	TRBD2	CASERGRENIQYF	TGTGCCAGTGAGAGAGGGAGGGAAAACATTCAGTACTTC
NA	TRBV5-1	TRBJ2-3	NA	CASSSDRSTDTQYF	TGCGCCAGCAGCTCCGATCGGAGCACAGATACGCAGTATTTT
once	TRBV27	TRBJ1-4	TRBD1	CASSLYRGGEKLFF	TGTGCCAGCAGTTTATACAGGGGAGGCGAAAAACTGTTTTTT
NA	TRBV9	TRBJ1-4	TRBD1	CASSPTERDRKEKLFF	TGTGCCAGCAGCCCAACAGAAAGGGACAGGAAAGAAAAACTGTTTTTT
NA	TRBV9	TRBJ2-7	TRBD1	CASSVGLDRVGEQYF	TGTGCCAGCAGCGTAGGGTTGGACAGGGTAGGGGAGCAGTACTTC
NA	TRBV7-2	TRBJ2-1	NA	CASSGSSYNEQFF	TGTGCCAGCTCGGGGAGCTCCTACAATGAGCAGTTCTTC
NA	TRBV5-6	TRBJ1-2	NA	CASSLAGYYGYTF	TGTGCCAGCAGCTTGGCAGGGTACTATGGCTACACCTTC
few	TRBV30	TRBJ2-1	NA	CAWRGLTYNEQFF	TGTGCCTGGAGGGGCTTGACCTACAATGAGCAGTTCTTC
NA	TRBV7-9	TRBJ2-7	TRBD2	CASSPRTSGNTYEQYF	TGTGCCAGCAGCCCAAGGACTAGCGGGAATACCTACGAGCAGTACTTC
NA	TRBV18	TRBJ2-3	TRBD2	CASSLTPVRGGTDTQYF	TGTGCCAGCTCACTTACCCCCGTCCGGGGGGGGACAGATACGCAGTATTTT
NA	TRBV7-2	TRBJ2-7	TRBD2	CASSFASGTTSYEQYF	TGTGCCAGCAGCTTTGCTAGCGGGACTACCTCCTACGAGCAGTACTTC